The 15 T cell receptor beta chains in this list originate from one sample, sequenced in a study of OX40 agonist ivuxolimab in advanced cancers. Sequenced by immunoSEQ multiplex PCR; TCRdb stores in-frame clones only, minus some. The sample records tens of thousands of clones, about 87% being singletons. The material was CD4+ or CD8+ T cells sorted from blood, obtained in a trial of the OX40 agonist ivuxolimab. The source of these receptors is an adult with an advanced solid tumor such as melanoma, head and neck, liver or kidney cancer.

This chain uses TRBV5-5 with TRBJ1-3, with unresolved D. Germline lookup yields CDR1 SGHKS and CDR2 YYEKEE (reference sequence). Between the trimmed V and J ends, which lost 0 bases and 0 bases, there was a span of 4 bases. The CDR3 loop spans 14 amino acids. The CDR3: CASSLDGSGNTIYF. CDR3 in DNA: TGTGCCAGCAGCTTGGACGGCTCTGGAAACACCATATATTTT.

The gene calls are TRBV30 and TRBJ2-2; 7 bases line up with TRBD1. CDR1 and CDR2 from the germline V gene are GTSNPN and SVGIG (reference sequence). The V segment lost 7 bases and the J segment 5 bases; nucleotides outside the gene matches: 10. The CDR3 length is 14 residues. CDR3 sequence: CALGRGSWTGELFF. The DNA of the CDR3 is TGTGCCTTGGGCAGGGGGAGTTGGACCGGGGAGCTGTTTTTT.

This chain links TRBV11-3 with TRBJ2-7; 9 bases match TRBD1. The trim removed 7 bases at V and 6 bases at J, leaving 13 bases unmatched. CDR3 length: 15 residues. Germline-derived CDR1 and CDR2 are SGHNT and YENEEA. In DNA form, the CDR3 reads TGTGCCAGCACCGAAACCGGGACAGGGAATCGCGAGCAGTACTTC. Amino acids: CASTETGTGNREQYF.

The chain uses TRBV7-8 and TRBJ2-1; 9 nucleotides align to TRBD2. After removal of 1 base from V and 4 bases from J, the junction contained 8 bases not matched to a gene. Germline-derived CDR1 and CDR2 are SGHVS and FQNEAQ. CDR3 length equals 17 residues. The CDR3 DNA reads TGTGCCAGCAGCTTAGGAGGCGGGAGGGCCGCATACAATGAGCAGTTCTTC. As protein: CASSLGGGRAAYNEQFF.

The chain has TRBV6-6 and TRBJ2-1; no clear D. V lost 0 bases to trimming and J lost 1 base, with 7 bases between them. Germline values: CDR1 MNHNY, CDR2 SVGAGI (reference sequence). The CDR3 is made up of 15 amino acids. CDR3 DNA sequence: TGTGCCAGCAGTTACTCCGGAGCATCCTACAATGAGCAGTTCTTC. Translated, it gives CASSYSGASYNEQFF.

Worth noting for this clone: Sequence at one end of the junction differs from germline and may be a read error. Other DNA sequences within the sample encode an identical CDR3. V and J are TRBV7-9 and TRBJ2-7; TRBD1 or TRBD2 may be the D gene (7 bases each). Per the germline V gene, CDR1 is SEHNR and CDR2 is FQNEAQ (reference sequence). The CDR3 length is 15 residues. This chain's CDR3 is CASSPWGGSQGEQYF. CDR3 sequence (DNA): TGTGCCAGCAGCCCCTGGGGCGGGAGTCAGGGGGAGCAGTATTTC.

The chain couples TRBV6-1 to TRBJ2-7; the D gene is possibly TRBD2 (6 bases). V gave up 10 bases and J gave up 3 bases, with 13 bases separating them. Germline V CDR1 and CDR2: MNHNS, SASEGT. The CDR3 extends over 12 amino acids. This CDR3 reads CATRGWIYEQYF. CDR3 DNA: TGTGCCACCCGGGGGTGGATCTACGAGCAGTACTTC.

The chain joins TRBV5-1 to TRBJ2-2; D not resolved. The germline V gene has CDR1 SGHRS and CDR2 YFSETQ. The V end lost 0 bases, the J end lost 0 bases, and 3 bases lay between the germline ends. CDR3 length: 14 amino acids. The CDR3 nucleotides read TGCGCCAGCAGCTTGGTGGCGAACACCGGGGAGCTGTTTTTT. Amino acids: CASSLVANTGELFF.

The chain uses TRBV9 and TRBJ2-3; 9 bases are a match to TRBD2. The CDR3 runs 16 residues. J gave up 2 bases and V 0 bases, and 4 bases lay outside the gene matches. The V gene's germline CDR1 is SGDLS and CDR2 YYNGEE. CDR3 sequence: CASSVDSGRPTDTQYF. In nucleotides, the CDR3 is TGTGCCAGCAGCGTAGACAGCGGGAGGCCCACAGATACGCAGTATTTT.

This sequence joins TRBV5-1 and TRBJ2-7; 11 nucleotides line up with TRBD2. After removal of 4 bases from V and 6 bases from J, the junction contained 15 bases not matched to a gene. The germline CDR1 and CDR2 sequences are SGHRS and YFSETQ. The CDR3 is 17 residues long. The CDR3 spells CASSPEGLAAGGGEQYF. The CDR3 DNA follows: TGCGCCAGCAGCCCGGAGGGACTAGCGGCCGGTGGGGGCGAGCAGTACTTC.

V gene TRBV4-1 combines with J gene TRBJ2-6; either TRBD1 or TRBD2 may supply D (5 bases each). Trimming cost V 2 bases and J 0 bases, with 11 bases left between them. Germline V gene sequence: CDR1 MGHRA, CDR2 YSYEKL. The CDR3 has 17 amino acids. As DNA, the CDR3 is TGCGCCAGCAGCCAACCGGGACGGAGCTCTGGGGCCAACGTCCTGACTTTC. Translating it yields CASSQPGRSSGANVLTF.

The genes are TRBV6-1 and TRBJ1-3; 8 nucleotides agree with TRBD1. Looked up from germline, CDR1 is MNHNS and CDR2 is SASEGT. The V gene end was trimmed by 11 bases and the J gene end by 3 bases; junction bases not matched to a gene: 6. The CDR3 is 13 amino acids. The CDR3 coding sequence is TGTGCCTCCGTCAGGGGGCTTGGAAACACCATATATTTT. Protein: CASVRGLGNTIYF.

The rearrangement joins TRBV5-6 to TRBJ1-2; D is undetermined. The ends were cut back, 4 bases at V and 4 bases at J, with 14 bases in the middle. Per germline, CDR1 SGHDT and CDR2 YYEEEE. There are 14 residues in the CDR3. Here the CDR3 DNA reads TGTGCCAGCAGCCCACCGCACTCGAGCTATGGCTACACCTTC. Translated: CASSPPHSSYGYTF.

This chain links TRBV18 with TRBJ2-1, with 7 bases fitting TRBD1. After removal of 3 bases from V and 10 bases from J, the junction contained 6 bases not matched to a gene. Germline V CDR1 and CDR2: KGHSH, LQKENI. The CDR3 is 13 amino acids. CDR3 sequence: CASSPDRVREQFF. The CDR3 DNA sequence: TGTGCCAGCTCACCTGACAGGGTAAGGGAGCAGTTCTTC.

This chain's CDR3 is CSASQETQYF. Here the CDR3 DNA reads TGCAGTGCTAGCCAAGAGACCCAGTACTTC. The J gene is TRBJ2-5, the V gene TRBV20-1; the D is unclear. Germline V gene data show CDR1 as DFQATT and CDR2 as SNEGSKA (reference sequence). The CDR3 length is 10 residues. V was trimmed by 3 bases and J by 1 base, leaving 0 bases between them.